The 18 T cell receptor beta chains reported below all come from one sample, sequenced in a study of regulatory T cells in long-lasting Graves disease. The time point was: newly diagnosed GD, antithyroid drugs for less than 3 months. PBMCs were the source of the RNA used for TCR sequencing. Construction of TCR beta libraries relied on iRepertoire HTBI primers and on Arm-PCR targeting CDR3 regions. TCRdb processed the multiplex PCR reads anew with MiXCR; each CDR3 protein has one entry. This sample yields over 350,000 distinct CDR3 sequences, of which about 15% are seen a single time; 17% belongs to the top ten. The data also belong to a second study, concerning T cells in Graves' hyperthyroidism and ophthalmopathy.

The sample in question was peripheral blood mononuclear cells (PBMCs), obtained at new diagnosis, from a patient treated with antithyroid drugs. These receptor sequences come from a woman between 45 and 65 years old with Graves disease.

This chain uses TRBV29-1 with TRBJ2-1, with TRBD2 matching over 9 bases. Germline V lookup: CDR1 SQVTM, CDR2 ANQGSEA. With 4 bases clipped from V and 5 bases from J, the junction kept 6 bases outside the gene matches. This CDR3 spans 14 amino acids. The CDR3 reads CSVAGLAGHNEQFF. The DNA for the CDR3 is TGCAGCGTTGCGGGGCTAGCGGGACACAATGAGCAGTTCTTC.

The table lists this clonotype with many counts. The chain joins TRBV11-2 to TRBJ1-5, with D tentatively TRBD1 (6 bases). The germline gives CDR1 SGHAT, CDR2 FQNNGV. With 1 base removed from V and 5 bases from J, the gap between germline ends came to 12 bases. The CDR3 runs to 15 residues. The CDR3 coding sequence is TGTGCCAGCAGCTTAGCCGGGACATCCGATCAGCCCCAGCATTTT. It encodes CASSLAGTSDQPQHF.

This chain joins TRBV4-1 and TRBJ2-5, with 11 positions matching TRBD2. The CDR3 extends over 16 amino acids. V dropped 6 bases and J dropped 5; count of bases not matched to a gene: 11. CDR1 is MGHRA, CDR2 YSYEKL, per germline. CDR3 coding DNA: TGCGCCAGCAGACCGAATGTAGCGGGAGGGAGGGAGACCCAGTACTTC. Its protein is CASRPNVAGGRETQYF.

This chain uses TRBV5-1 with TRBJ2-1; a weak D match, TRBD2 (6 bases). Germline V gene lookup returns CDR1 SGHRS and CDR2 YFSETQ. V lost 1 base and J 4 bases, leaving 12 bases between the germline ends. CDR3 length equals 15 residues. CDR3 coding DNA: TGCGCCAGCAGCTTGTTCGCGGGAACATACAATGAGCAGTTCTTC. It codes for CASSLFAGTYNEQFF.

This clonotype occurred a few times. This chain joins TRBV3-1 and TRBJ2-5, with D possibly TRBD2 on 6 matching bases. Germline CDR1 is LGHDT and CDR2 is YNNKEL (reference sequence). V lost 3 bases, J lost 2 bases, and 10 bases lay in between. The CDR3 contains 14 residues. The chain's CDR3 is CASSHAGTQETQYF. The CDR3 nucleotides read TGTGCCAGCAGCCACGCGGGGACTCAAGAGACCCAGTACTTC.

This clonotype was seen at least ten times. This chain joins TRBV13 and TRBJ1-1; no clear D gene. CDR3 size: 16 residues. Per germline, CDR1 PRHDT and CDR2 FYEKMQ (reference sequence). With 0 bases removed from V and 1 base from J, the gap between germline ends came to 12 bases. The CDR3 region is CASSLGTAPWNTEAFF. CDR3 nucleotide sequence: TGTGCCAGCAGCTTAGGGACGGCGCCTTGGAACACTGAAGCTTTCTTT.

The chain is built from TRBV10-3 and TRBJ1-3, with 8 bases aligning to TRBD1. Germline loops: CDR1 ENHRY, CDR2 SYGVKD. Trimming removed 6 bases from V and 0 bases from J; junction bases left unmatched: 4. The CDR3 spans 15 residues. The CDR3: CAISGQGDSGNTIYF. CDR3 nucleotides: TGTGCCATCAGCGGACAGGGCGACTCTGGAAACACCATATATTTT.

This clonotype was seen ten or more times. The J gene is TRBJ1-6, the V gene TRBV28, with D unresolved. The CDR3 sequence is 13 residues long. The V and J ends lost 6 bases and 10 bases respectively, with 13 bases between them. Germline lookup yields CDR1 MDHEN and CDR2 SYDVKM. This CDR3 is CASSPATWSPLHF. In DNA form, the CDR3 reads TGTGCCAGCAGCCCGGCAACCTGGTCACCCCTCCACTTT.

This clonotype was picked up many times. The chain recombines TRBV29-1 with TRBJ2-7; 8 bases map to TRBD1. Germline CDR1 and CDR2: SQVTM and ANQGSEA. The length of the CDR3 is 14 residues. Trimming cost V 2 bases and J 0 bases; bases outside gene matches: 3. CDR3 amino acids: CSVELTGGSYEQYF. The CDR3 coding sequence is TGCAGCGTTGAATTAACAGGGGGCTCCTACGAGCAGTACTTC.

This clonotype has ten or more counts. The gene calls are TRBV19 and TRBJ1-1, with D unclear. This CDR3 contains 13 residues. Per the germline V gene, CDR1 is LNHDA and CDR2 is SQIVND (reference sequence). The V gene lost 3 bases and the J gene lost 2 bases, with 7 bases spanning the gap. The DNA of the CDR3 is TGTGCCAGTAGTATTTATGGAAACACTGAAGCTTTCTTT. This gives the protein CASSIYGNTEAFF.

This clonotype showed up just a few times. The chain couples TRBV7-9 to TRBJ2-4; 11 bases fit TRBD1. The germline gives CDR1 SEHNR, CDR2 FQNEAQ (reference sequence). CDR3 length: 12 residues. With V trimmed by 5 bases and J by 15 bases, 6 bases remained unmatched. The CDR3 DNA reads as TGTGCCAGCAGCGGAGGGACAGGGGGGTTGTACTTC. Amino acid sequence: CASSGGTGGLYF.

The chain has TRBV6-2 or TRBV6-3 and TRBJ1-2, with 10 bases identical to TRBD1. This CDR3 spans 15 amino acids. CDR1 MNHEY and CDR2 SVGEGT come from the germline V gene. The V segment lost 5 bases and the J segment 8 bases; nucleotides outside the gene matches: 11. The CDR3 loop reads CASSRDRGRVTGYTF. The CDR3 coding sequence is TGTGCCAGCAGTCGCGACAGGGGGCGGGTGACGGGCTACACCTTC.

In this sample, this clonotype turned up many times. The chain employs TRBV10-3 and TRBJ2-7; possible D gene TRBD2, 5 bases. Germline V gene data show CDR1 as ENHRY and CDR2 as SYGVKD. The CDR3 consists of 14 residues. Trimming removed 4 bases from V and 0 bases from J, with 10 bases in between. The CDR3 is CAISAPGSSYEQYF. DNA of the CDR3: TGTGCCATCAGTGCCCCGGGGAGCTCCTACGAGCAGTACTTC.

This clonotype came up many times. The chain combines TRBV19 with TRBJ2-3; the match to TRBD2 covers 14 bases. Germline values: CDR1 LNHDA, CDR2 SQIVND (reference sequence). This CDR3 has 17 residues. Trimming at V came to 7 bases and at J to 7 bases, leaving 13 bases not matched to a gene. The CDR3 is CASTNPTGTSGSYTQYF. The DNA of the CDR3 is TGTGCCAGTACCAACCCGACCGGGACTAGCGGGAGTTATACGCAGTATTTT.

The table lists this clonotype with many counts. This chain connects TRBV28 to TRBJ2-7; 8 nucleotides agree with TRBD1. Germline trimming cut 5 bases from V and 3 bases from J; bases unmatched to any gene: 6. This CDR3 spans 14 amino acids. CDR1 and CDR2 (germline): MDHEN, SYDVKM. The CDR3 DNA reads TGTGCCAGCAGTGAAACGGGACAGGACTACGAGCAGTACTTC. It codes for CASSETGQDYEQYF.

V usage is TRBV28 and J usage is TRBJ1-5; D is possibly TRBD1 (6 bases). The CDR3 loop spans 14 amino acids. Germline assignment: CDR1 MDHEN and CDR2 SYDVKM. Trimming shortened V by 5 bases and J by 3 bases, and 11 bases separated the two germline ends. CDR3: CASSRDRFNQPQHF. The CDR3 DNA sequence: TGTGCCAGCAGTCGCGACAGGTTCAATCAGCCCCAGCATTTT.

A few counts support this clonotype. Here the CDR3 reads CASSMGRAYNEQFF. The CDR3 DNA reads TGTGCCAGTAGTATGGGGCGGGCCTACAATGAGCAGTTCTTC. The chain couples TRBV19 to TRBJ2-1; tentatively, D is TRBD1 or TRBD2 (5 bases each). Per germline, CDR1 LNHDA and CDR2 SQIVND (reference sequence). The V end was cut by 3 bases, the J end by 2 bases, with 8 bases between. This CDR3 region has 14 residues.

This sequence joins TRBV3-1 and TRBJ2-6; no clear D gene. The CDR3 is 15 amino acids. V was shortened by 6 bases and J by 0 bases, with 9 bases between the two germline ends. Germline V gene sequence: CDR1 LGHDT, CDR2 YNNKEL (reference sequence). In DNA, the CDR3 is TGTGCCAGCAGACCTTTGGGCTCTGGGGCCAACGTCCTGACTTTC. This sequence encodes CASRPLGSGANVLTF.